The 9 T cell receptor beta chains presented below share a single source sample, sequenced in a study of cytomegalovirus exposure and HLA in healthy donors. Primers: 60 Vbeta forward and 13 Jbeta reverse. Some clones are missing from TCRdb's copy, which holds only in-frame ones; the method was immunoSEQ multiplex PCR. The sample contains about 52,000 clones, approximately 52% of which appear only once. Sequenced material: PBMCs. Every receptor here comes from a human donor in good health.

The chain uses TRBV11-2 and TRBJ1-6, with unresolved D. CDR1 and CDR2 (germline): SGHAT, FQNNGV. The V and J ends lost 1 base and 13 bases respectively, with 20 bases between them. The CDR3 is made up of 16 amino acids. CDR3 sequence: CASSLGPGGEGGPLHF. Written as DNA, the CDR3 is TGTGCCAGCAGCTTAGGCCCGGGTGGGGAGGGTGGTCCCCTCCACTTT.

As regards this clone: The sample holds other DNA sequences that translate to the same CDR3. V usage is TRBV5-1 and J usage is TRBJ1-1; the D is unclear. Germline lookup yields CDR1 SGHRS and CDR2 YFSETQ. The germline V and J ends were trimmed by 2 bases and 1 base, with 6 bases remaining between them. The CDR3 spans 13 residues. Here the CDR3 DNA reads TGCGCCAGCAGCTTAGCGGGGAACACTGAAGCTTTCTTT. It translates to CASSLAGNTEAFF.

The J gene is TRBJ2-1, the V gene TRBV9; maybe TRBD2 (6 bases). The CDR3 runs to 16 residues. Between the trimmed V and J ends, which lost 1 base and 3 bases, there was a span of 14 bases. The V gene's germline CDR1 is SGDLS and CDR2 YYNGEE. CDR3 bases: TGTGCCAGCAGCGTAAGCGCGGGATCCCACTACAATGAGCAGTTCTTC. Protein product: CASSVSAGSHYNEQFF.

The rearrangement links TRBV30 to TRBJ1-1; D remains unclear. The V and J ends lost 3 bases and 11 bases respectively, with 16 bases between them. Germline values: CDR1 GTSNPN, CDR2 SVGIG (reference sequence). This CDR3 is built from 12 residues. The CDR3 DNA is TGTGCCTGGAGCGATAGTCGGAAAGCGGCTTTCTTT. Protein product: CAWSDSRKAAFF.

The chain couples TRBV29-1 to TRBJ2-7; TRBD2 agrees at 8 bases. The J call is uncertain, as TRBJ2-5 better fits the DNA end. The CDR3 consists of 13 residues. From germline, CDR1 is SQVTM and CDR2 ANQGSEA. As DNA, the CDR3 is TGCAGCGTCCGGGGGGGGCGGGTCGAGACCCAGTACTTC. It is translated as CSVRGGRVETQYF.

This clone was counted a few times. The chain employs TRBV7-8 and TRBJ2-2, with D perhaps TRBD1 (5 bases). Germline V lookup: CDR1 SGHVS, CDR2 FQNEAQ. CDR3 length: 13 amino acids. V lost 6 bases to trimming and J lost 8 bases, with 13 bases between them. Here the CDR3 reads CASRRRGSGELFF. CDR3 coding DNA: TGTGCCAGCAGGAGAAGGGGTTCGGGGGAGCTGTTTTTT.

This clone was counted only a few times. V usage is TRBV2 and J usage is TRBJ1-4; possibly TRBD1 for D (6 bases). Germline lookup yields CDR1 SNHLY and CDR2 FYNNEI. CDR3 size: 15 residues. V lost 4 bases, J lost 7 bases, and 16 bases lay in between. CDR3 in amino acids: CASSVGPSGVEKLFF. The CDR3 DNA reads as TGTGCCAGCAGTGTGGGGCCCTCAGGGGTTGAAAAACTGTTTTTT.

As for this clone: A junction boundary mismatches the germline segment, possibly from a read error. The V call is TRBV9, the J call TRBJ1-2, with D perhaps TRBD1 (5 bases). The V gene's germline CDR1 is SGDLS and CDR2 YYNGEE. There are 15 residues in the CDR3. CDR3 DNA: TGTGCCAGCAGCGTAGATCCCAGGGAGGGTCTTGGCTACCCCTTC. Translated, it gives CASSVDPREGLGYPF.

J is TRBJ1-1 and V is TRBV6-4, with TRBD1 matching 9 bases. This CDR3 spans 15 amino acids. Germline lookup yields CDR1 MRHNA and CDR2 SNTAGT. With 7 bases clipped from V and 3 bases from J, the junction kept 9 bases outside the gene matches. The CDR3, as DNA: TGTGCCAGCAAGCCACGGGACAGGGCCGACACTGAAGCTTTCTTT. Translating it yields CASKPRDRADTEAFF.